The source of this T cell receptor beta chain is a study of regulatory T cells in long-lasting Graves disease. The sample's time point: persistent/refractory GD, antithyroid drugs over 5 years with positive TRAb. PBMCs were the source of the RNA used for TCR sequencing. As concerns this clonotype: The antigen is unknown.

Study-wide findings and caveats: Those with persistent Graves' had less TCR diversity than newly diagnosed patients. Tissue studied was limited to peripheral blood, excluding thyroid tissue. Comparison showed that persistent patients shared more public clonotypes (2,741) than new patients (about 970).

The authors built TCR beta libraries using iRepertoire HTBI primers and Arm-PCR of CDR3 regions. Each CDR3 protein is one row after TCRdb ran MiXCR on the multiplex PCR reads. The sample shows approximately 380,000 distinct CDR3 sequences, roughly 20% of them seen only once. V lost 4 bases to trimming and J lost 5 bases; unmatched junction nucleotides: 6. Germline V gene sequence: CDR1 LNHDA, CDR2 SQIVND (reference sequence). This CDR3 has 14 residues. This sequence joins TRBV19 and TRBJ2-7; 9 bases agree with TRBD2. This specimen consisted of peripheral blood mononuclear cells (PBMCs), obtained when the disease was refractory, from a patient treated with antithyroid drugs. The TCR was taken from a female donor with Graves disease. CDR3 bases: TGTGCCAGTAGTACCCCCGGGACTAGCAACGAGCAGTACTTC. Its protein product is CASSTPGTSNEQYF.